Listed below are T cell receptor beta chains from one sample, sequenced in a study of blood T cell repertoires in COVID-19. Using immunoSEQ multiplex PCR, the repertoire was profiled, and TCRdb retains in-frame clones only, with some absent. Of about 270,000 clones listed, about 91% are singletons. Input material: PBMCs or T cells enriched from blood (not recorded which). The receptors come from a woman in her forties with acute COVID-19. CDR3s include the opening cysteine and the closing phenylalanine or tryptophan. Each record gives: clone size, V gene, D gene, J gene, CDR3 protein, CDR3 DNA. The D gene is left open where the match is weak. Some rows have no size entry. The others give once, few or many, or a class for an expanded clone.

>-|TRBV7-2|TRBD1|TRBJ1-4
CASSLGPYRGLSEKLFF
TGTGCCAGCAGCTTAGGACCCTACAGGGGGCTCAGTGAAAAACTGTTTTTT
>-|TRBV19|-|TRBJ1-5
CASSGQGFNQPQHF
TGTGCCAGTAGTGGCCAGGGTTTCAATCAGCCCCAGCATTTT
>once|TRBV24-1|-|TRBJ1-2
CATSDYGRVGYTF
TGTGCCACCAGTGATTACGGCAGGGTTGGCTACACCTTC
>once|TRBV28|TRBD2|TRBJ2-5
CASSSWGLASQETQYF
TGTGCCAGCAGTTCCTGGGGACTAGCGTCGCAAGAGACCCAGTACTTC
>-|TRBV7-2|-|TRBJ1-1
CASSFRGIPEAFF
TGTGCCAGCAGCTTTCGAGGGATCCCTGAAGCTTTCTTT
>-|TRBV27|TRBD1|TRBJ2-7
CASSFSTGQEIYEQYF
TGTGCCAGCAGTTTCTCTACGGGACAGGAAATCTACGAGCAGTACTTC
>-|TRBV21-1|-|TRBJ1-1
CASSTRDRTTMNTEAFF
TGTGCCAGCAGCACCCGGGACAGGACCACTATGAACACTGAAGCTTTCTTT
>-|TRBV6-5|TRBD1|TRBJ1-1
CASRTPQGFGTEAFF
TGTGCCAGCAGGACACCACAGGGGTTCGGCACTGAAGCTTTCTTT
>-|TRBV5-1|TRBD1|TRBJ1-3
CASSWGTAGNTIYF
TGCGCCAGCAGCTGGGGGACAGCTGGAAACACCATATATTTT
>-|TRBV27|-|TRBJ2-7
CASSLWQGSHEQYF
TGTGCCAGCAGTTTATGGCAGGGGTCCCACGAGCAGTACTTC
>-|TRBV27|TRBD1|TRBJ1-1
CASSNDRGRGNTEAFF
TGTGCCAGCAGTAACGACAGGGGGCGAGGGAACACTGAAGCTTTCTTT
>-|TRBV2|TRBD2|TRBJ2-1
CASSRRLAASSYNEQFF
TGTGCCAGCAGTCGAAGACTAGCTGCCAGCTCCTACAATGAGCAGTTCTTC
>-|TRBV11-2|TRBD1|TRBJ1-1
CASSPLTGRRVTEAFF
TGTGCCAGCAGCCCCTTGACAGGGAGGAGGGTGACTGAAGCTTTCTTT
>-|TRBV6-5|-|TRBJ1-6
CAISRENNSPLHF
TGTGCCATAAGCCGGGAAAATAATTCACCCCTCCACTTT
>once|TRBV27|-|TRBJ1-6
CASTKPNSPLHF
TGTGCCAGCACCAAGCCCAATTCACCCCTCCACTTT
>-|TRBV29-1|TRBD1|TRBJ2-6
CSVEWGTGGHSGANVLTF
TGCAGCGTTGAATGGGGGACAGGGGGCCACTCTGGGGCCAACGTCCTGACTTTC
>-|TRBV9|-|TRBJ1-4
CASSVAATNEKLFF
TGTGCCAGCAGCGTAGCGGCAACTAATGAAAAACTGTTTTTT
>-|TRBV27|TRBD1|TRBJ2-5
CASSRITGTGMIETQYF
TGTGCCAGCAGTCGAATTACCGGGACAGGGATGATCGAGACCCAGTACTTC
>-|TRBV6-5|TRBD1|TRBJ1-5
CASSSPGGGGQPQHF
TGTGCCAGCAGTTCCCCAGGGGGCGGGGGTCAGCCCCAGCATTTT
>-|TRBV28|-|TRBJ2-7
CASTSGGRYEQYF
TGTGCCAGCACCTCTGGGGGCAGGTACGAGCAGTACTTC
>once|TRBV20-1|-|TRBJ2-1
CSASSYGEQFF
TGCAGTGCTAGTAGCTATGGTGAGCAGTTCTTC
>-|TRBV19|TRBD1|TRBJ1-6
CASRPTGGDLDNSPLHF
TGTGCCAGTAGACCCACAGGGGGCGATCTCGATAATTCACCCCTCCACTTT
>many|TRBV30|TRBD1|TRBJ1-2
CALLEQGEYYGYTF
TGTGCCTTACTGGAGCAGGGGGAGTACTATGGCTACACCTTC
>-|TRBV12-3/TRBV12-4|-|TRBJ1-6
CASSRDWGSPLHF
TGTGCCAGCAGCCGGGACTGGGGTTCACCCCTCCACTTT
>-|TRBV29-1|TRBD2|TRBJ2-1
CSVEDVAGAVSGYNEQFF
TGCAGCGTTGAAGACGTAGCGGGAGCCGTCTCTGGGTACAATGAGCAGTTCTTC
>once|TRBV27|-|TRBJ1-1
CAAPKGGTEMNTEAFF
TGTGCCGCACCGAAAGGAGGGACGGAGATGAACACTGAAGCTTTCTTT
>-|TRBV10-3|-|TRBJ1-1
CAISIQGMNTEAFF
TGTGCCATCAGTATTCAGGGTATGAACACTGAAGCTTTCTTT
>-|TRBV18|-|TRBJ1-5
CASSPEEYSNQPQHF
TGTGCCAGCTCGCCTGAGGAATATAGCAATCAGCCCCAGCATTTT
>-|TRBV7-2|TRBD1|TRBJ1-1
CASSFGTATEAFF
TGTGCCAGCAGCTTCGGGACAGCTACTGAAGCTTTCTTT
>-|TRBV27|TRBD1|TRBJ2-7
CASSFLLGTGVHEQYF
TGTGCCAGCAGTTTTCTTTTGGGGACAGGGGTCCACGAGCAGTACTTC
>few|TRBV7-6|-|TRBJ1-1
CASSLGGAANTEAFF
TGTGCCAGCAGCTTAGGCGGGGCAGCGAACACTGAAGCTTTCTTT
>-|TRBV28|-|TRBJ1-6
CASSLLRSPLHF
TGTGCCAGCAGTCTCTTGCGTTCACCCCTCCACTTT
>-|TRBV4-1|-|TRBJ2-2
CASSQRTTNTGELFF
TGCGCCAGCAGCCAGAGAACGACGAACACCGGGGAGCTGTTTTTT
>-|TRBV6-5|-|TRBJ2-1
CATDPGTHHNEQFF
TGTGCCACCGATCCGGGAACCCACCACAATGAGCAGTTCTTC
>-|TRBV5-1|-|TRBJ1-1
CASSLEVAVNTEAFF
TGCGCCAGCAGCTTGGAAGTCGCGGTGAACACTGAAGCTTTCTTT
>-|TRBV7-2|-|TRBJ1-5
CASSLGNSDPQPQHF
TGTGCCAGCAGCTTAGGGAACAGTGACCCTCAGCCCCAGCATTTT
>-|TRBV19|-|TRBJ1-3
CATREGSGNTIYF
TGTGCCACCCGGGAGGGGTCTGGAAACACCATATATTTT
>-|TRBV27|TRBD1|TRBJ2-7
CASSPQTGAIYEQYF
TGTGCCAGCAGTCCCCAGACAGGGGCAATCTACGAGCAGTACTTC
>few|TRBV11-2|-|TRBJ1-1
CASSLDSGVEAFF
TGTGCCAGCAGCTTAGATTCAGGGGTCGAAGCTTTCTTT
>few|TRBV3-1/TRBV3-2|-|TRBJ2-1
CASSQMPVTTGNEQFF
TGTGCCAGCAGCCAAATGCCCGTCACTACCGGCAATGAGCAGTTCTTC
>few|TRBV5-6|-|TRBJ1-5
CASSPGAVQPQHF
TGTGCCAGCAGCCCTGGGGCAGTTCAGCCCCAGCATTTT
>-|TRBV5-1|-|TRBJ1-1
CASSPQGVDTEAFF
TGCGCCAGCAGCCCTCAGGGCGTGGACACTGAAGCTTTCTTT
>-|TRBV7-8|TRBD1|TRBJ1-5
CASSRLDGQGILRQPQHF
TGTGCCAGCAGCAGACTGGATGGACAGGGGATATTGCGTCAGCCCCAGCATTTT
>-|TRBV7-2|-|TRBJ2-2
CASSLRLAGSGELFF
TGTGCCAGCAGCTTGAGGCTTGCGGGATCCGGGGAGCTGTTTTTT
>-|TRBV6-2/TRBV6-3|-|TRBJ2-5
CASSPDWEETQYF
TGTGCCAGCAGTCCAGACTGGGAAGAGACCCAGTACTTC
>-|TRBV19|-|TRBJ1-5
CASSLRPERPQHF
TGTGCCAGTAGTTTGCGGCCTGAACGGCCCCAGCATTTT
>few|TRBV4-1|-|TRBJ1-5
CASSAQGEGNQPQHF
TGCGCCAGCAGCGCACAGGGTGAAGGGAATCAGCCCCAGCATTTT
>few|TRBV7-9|-|TRBJ2-1
CASSSTLVTHEQFF
TGTGCCAGCAGCTCAACCCTAGTAACCCATGAGCAGTTCTTC
>once|TRBV3-1/TRBV3-2|TRBD1|TRBJ1-6
CASSGMTGIGSPLHF
TGTGCCAGCAGTGGGATGACAGGGATAGGTTCACCCCTCCACTTT
>-|TRBV5-1|TRBD1|TRBJ2-1
CASSLDDRGRNEQFF
TGCGCCAGCAGCTTGGACGACAGGGGGCGGAATGAGCAGTTCTTC
>few|TRBV29-1|TRBD1|TRBJ2-7
CSVVRGPFYEQYF
TGCAGCGTTGTTAGGGGGCCCTTCTACGAGCAGTACTTC